The entry that follows covers one T cell receptor (beta chain) sequence. Profiled with immunoSEQ multiplex PCR; TCRdb holds only in-frame clones, not every one. The table has some 200,000 clones, roughly 83% seen once; the top ten hold roughly 1.3%. Trimming pared 4 bases from V and 9 bases from J, leaving 16 bases between. Germline V gene sequence: CDR1 LGHDT, CDR2 YNNKEL (reference sequence). The CDR3 covers 13 residues. The entry originates in a study of blood T cell repertoires in COVID-19. Study-level information: In each case, the material was cDNA or gDNA derived from T cells, B-cell-depleted T cells, or PBMCs.

The sequencing input was PBMCs or T cells enriched from blood (not recorded which). The chain carries TRBV3-1 (or the pseudogene TRBV3-2) and TRBJ2-7, with D maybe TRBD1 (7 bases). This TCR derives from a woman in her thirties or forties with acute COVID-19. CDR3 protein: CASSRQGGMGQYF. Written as DNA, the CDR3 is TGTGCCAGCAGCCGACAGGGAGGAATGGGGCAGTACTTC.